This T cell receptor (beta chain) was sequenced during a study of CD8+ T cells in alopecia areata. As regards this clone: No antigen is known for it.

Patients with alopecia areata provided lesional scalp punch biopsies as well as peripheral blood. PBMCs were stained for CD3, CD4 and CD8, and CD4+ and CD8+ T cells were sorted. Sequencing relied on a cDNA template that was reverse transcribed from extracted RNA. Clones were sequenced by immunoSEQ multiplex PCR, and TCRdb holds only the in-frame ones, with some missing. The table shows tens of thousands of clones, with roughly 46% occurring only once. General observations from the study: Among patients, TCR sharing was less clear than in mice, a difference possibly due in part to HLA diversity in the patient population. Alphabeta T cells residing in normal skin are also sequenced in scalp samples.

The ends were cut back, 3 bases at V and 8 bases at J, with 8 bases in the middle. The CDR3 is 11 residues long. Per the germline V gene, CDR1 is DFQATT and CDR2 is SNEGSKA (reference sequence). The chain combines TRBV20-1 with TRBJ2-1; no definite D call. The clonotype comes from a human donor with alopecia areata. Sequenced material: NKG2D-low CD8+ T cells sorted from blood. The CDR3 DNA is TGCAGTGCTAGTTGGATAGATGAGCAGTTCTTC. Translated, it gives CSASWIDEQFF.